This TCR beta chain was profiled in a study of cytomegalovirus exposure and HLA in healthy donors (TCRdb year 2017). For the study in its entirety: An earlier analysis of some 550 of the donors reported approximately 290 Gb of sequence data and 100 million to 130 million unique TCR beta sequences from approximately 180 million T cells. An early release that covered some 630 HLA-typed donors contained approximately 300 gigabases of sequencing data and roughly 84 million unique TCR sequences. Of the 350 to 400 genotyped donors, roughly 80% fell in the genetic ancestry cluster associated with self-reported Caucasian donors. The aim of the study was to test whether cataloging public T cell receptors could identify signatures of past pathogen exposure. The T cell repertoires of several hundred subjects were profiled by immunosequencing and related to cytomegalovirus serostatus. Along with the roughly 700-subject first cohort, a separate validation cohort of over 90 different subjects was used. To predict cytomegalovirus infection status, the study combined high-throughput TCR immunosequencing, statistical association of individual TCRs with disease status, and machine learning. To study patterns of TCR occurrence, a later analysis re-analyzed previously published TCR beta repertoires from around 670 donors and added high-resolution HLA genotyping. Rather than using new phenotypic data, the later analysis identified candidate immune exposures from TCR beta sequences and from how often those sequences occurred across donors. An earlier analysis of more than 450 of the donors used high-throughput TCR beta sequencing to judge whether each TCR beta V gene segment behaved as functional or pseudogenic. Donor age, sex, ethnicity and CMV serostatus were collected together with the repertoire data. Genome-wide SNP genotypes for about three fifths of the roughly 670 donors were used in a later genetic analysis, which treated that subset as a discovery cohort. All discovery cohort repertoires had been generated using a single sequencing platform. HLA typing included class I and class II loci at four-digit resolution. Typing coverage differed by locus: A, B, C, DRB1 and DQB1 were typed in about 629-640 donors, DQA1 in about 500, DPA1 in 600 to 610, and DPB1 in 450 to 490. A handful of DR-DQ haplotypes were handled as single units for association and clustering because linkage in the cohort was strong. On average, roughly 200,000 unique TCR beta nucleotide sequences were sequenced per donor among about 400 genotyped donors of the cohort, with around 19% of those sequences being non-productive.

Library prep was done by the immunoSEQ multiplex PCR assay. For the multiplex PCR, a mixture combining 60 forward primers for TCR Vbeta segments and 13 reverse primers for TCR Jbeta segments was used. The CDR3 region of rearranged TCR beta genes was amplified from genomic DNA by a multiplex PCR assay. On the Illumina HiSeq System, the amplified TCR beta libraries were sequenced as 87-base-pair reads. Regarding the original processing steps: A later analysis counted about 76 million unique TCR beta chains across the 666 repertoires, and around 9.9 million of these chains were shared by at least two donors. Raw reads were error-corrected and collapsed into unique sequences by a nearest-neighbor algorithm in which closely related sequences were merged to remove PCR and sequencing errors. To assign V, D and J gene segments, CDR3 sequences were aligned to IMGT reference sequences. For a sequence to be retained, at least a six-nucleotide match to both a V gene segment and a J gene segment was required. A rearrangement was called productive if the CDR3 had no stop codons and remained in frame with V and J, and every other rearrangement was called non-productive. CDR3 was defined by IMGT convention, running from the second conserved V-encoded cysteine to the conserved J-encoded phenylalanine. The earlier analysis of some 540 of the donors excluded any sequence lacking an unambiguous match to a single V gene segment. An earlier analysis of approximately 590 of the donors classified V segments as functional when productive rearrangements were above 56.7% and as segregating when the standard deviation between donors was above 5%. A statistical classification framework was developed to diagnose cytomegalovirus status using the catalog of TCR beta chain sequences. In a later analysis, V and J genes were assigned by comparing TCR nucleotide sequences against IMGT/GENE-DB human TR gene sequences. Using the TCRdist pipeline, a later analysis assigned CDR3 sequences along with most-parsimonious VDJ recombination scenarios. In a later analysis, each TCR beta chain was defined by its CDR3 amino acid sequence together with its V-gene family, and reads without a unique V-gene family were excluded. In a later analysis, several hundred highly shared, low-generation-probability nucleotide sequences were removed to address suspected cross-contamination and a sequencing artifact. For each public chain, a later analysis derived a clonal expansion index from normalized ranks of inferred template counts within each repertoire. Generation probabilities in a later analysis came from a VDJ recombination model fitted to out-of-frame rearrangements, and those results were checked against IGoR. In a later analysis, TCR-TCR, TCR-HLA and TCR-CMV co-occurrence was scored with hypergeometric tests, and a repertoire-size bias correction was applied to TCR pairs. To estimate false discovery rates, a later analysis permuted the HLA or CMV assignments 20 times. In a later analysis, co-occurring TCRs were grouped using DBSCAN, with TCRdist sequence similarity added in when clustering inside HLA-allele-positive subsets. Co-occurrence clustering excluded repertoires with fewer than 30,000 or more than 120,000 public chains, plus five with anomalous nucleotide sharing. Held by TCRdb, this immuneACCESS table contains in-frame sequences only and omits some clones. Under half of the omission traces to an unresolved V gene where checked; the cause of the rest is unknown. That table gives V, J and clone size, and the DNA gave D and trimming. This sample gives 180,000 or so clones in total; roughly 79% of them show up just once. 4.9% of the sample is in the top ten clones.

Turning to this clone: Its antigen is unknown. Germline and junction disagree at one end, which may indicate a read error.

The cohort consisted of 600 or so healthy bone marrow donors. At the time of sampling, every cohort member was nominally healthy, though immune exposures that went unrecorded were likely present. The donor was CMV seropositive and belonged to the group of about 290 seropositive cohort members. Each donor provided a peripheral blood sample, and peripheral blood mononuclear cells were used for TCR beta sequencing. Genomic DNA was extracted from the blood cell samples with the Qiagen DNeasy Blood Extraction Kit. Overall study results and their limits: Across donors, most TCR sequences were observed very rarely, whereas some public TCRs were present in many individuals. A further reported finding was that TCR beta sequences accurately predicted the HLA-A and HLA-B alleles for most subjects in the first cohort. Compared with equally common non-associated chains, HLA-associated TCR beta chains in a later analysis were more clonally expanded and had lower generation probabilities. In a later analysis, several top co-occurrence clusters were reported to appear linked to parvovirus B19, influenza, CMV and Epstein-Barr virus. Some IMGT-functional V segments, including TRBV6-2 and TRBV6-3, could not be told apart with the 87-base-pair reads, so those segments were excluded. In a later genetic analysis, fewer N-insertions in productive TCRs were reported among donors in an Asian-associated ancestry cluster than the roughly 640-donor mean. Assigning TCR associations to individual alleles was difficult when HLA alleles, especially DR and DQ, strongly co-occurred. A few of the identified cytomegalovirus-associated TCR beta chains were confirmed in vitro to be specific for cytomegalovirus antigens. This cohort had only TCR beta chains sequenced, and the lack of alpha or paired-chain data limited which features could be detected. CMV serostatus was the only immune exposure information available for the cohort. In a later analysis, most CMV-associated TCR beta chains were found to appear HLA-restricted, with HLA associations seemingly driven largely by CMV exposure. Seventeen rarely observed V segments, including chromosome 9 orphons, were excluded from the earlier analysis of about 500 of the donors because counts were too low. In an earlier analysis of more than 500 of the donors, most TCR beta V segments appeared in productive rearrangements about 87% or about 30% of the time, broadly matching IMGT annotations. A total of 164 TCR beta chains were listed by the study as associated with cytomegalovirus. The authors suggested that the approach could potentially be extended to other disease states and immunological phenotypes. The presence/absence analyses assumed that sequencing depth was roughly uniform across donors, and that assumption may not be true. Correlated functional status among segregating V segments might reflect linkage disequilibrium, but an unknown experimental factor could not be ruled out. Cytomegalovirus status was reported to be diagnosed by the classifier with high specificity and sensitivity in both the original and validation cohorts. Because some donors lacked HLA typing at each locus, the association tests relied only on the typed subset. A later analysis found that TCR association rates varied across HLA loci, with DRB1 alleles showing the most associated TCRs and HLA-C alleles the fewest. A cluster of highly shared sequence variants was judged likely to represent a technical artifact of the sequencing pipeline. In a later genetic analysis, a missense DCLRE1C variant was associated with V-gene and J-gene trimming of TCR beta chains, and the association was replicated in an independent cohort. Specific HLA alleles were associated with 16,951 TCR beta sequences at a false discovery rate of 0.05 in a later analysis.

Sequences SGHVS (CDR1) and FQNEAQ (CDR2) are obtained from the germline V gene. Including the terminal cysteine and phenylalanine, the CDR3 comprises 15 residues. The DNA shown is the 45-base CDR3, in frame from base 1. The receptor chain draws on TRBV7-8 and TRBJ1-5; 7 junctional bases match TRBD1. The clonotype comes from a young woman in good health and CMV-seropositive. Sequencing was carried out using PBMCs. The DNA sequence is as follows: TGTGCCAGCAGCTTAGGTCAGGGGGACCTTCAGGCCCAGCATTTT. Translated, this is CASSLGQGDLQAQHF.